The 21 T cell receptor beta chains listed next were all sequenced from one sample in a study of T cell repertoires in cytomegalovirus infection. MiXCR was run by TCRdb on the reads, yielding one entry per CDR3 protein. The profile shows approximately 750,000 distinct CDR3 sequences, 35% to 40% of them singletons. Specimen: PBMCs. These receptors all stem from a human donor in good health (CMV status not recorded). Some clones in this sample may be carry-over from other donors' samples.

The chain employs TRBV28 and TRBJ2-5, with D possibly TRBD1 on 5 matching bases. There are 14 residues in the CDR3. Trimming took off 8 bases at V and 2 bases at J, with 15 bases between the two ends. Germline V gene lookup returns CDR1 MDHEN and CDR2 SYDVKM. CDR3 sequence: CASYPRRAQETQYF. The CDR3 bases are TGTGCCAGCTACCCACGCAGGGCACAAGAGACCCAGTACTTC.

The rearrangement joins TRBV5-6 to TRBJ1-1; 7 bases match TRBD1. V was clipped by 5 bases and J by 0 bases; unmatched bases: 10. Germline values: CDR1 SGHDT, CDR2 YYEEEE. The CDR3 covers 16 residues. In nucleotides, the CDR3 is TGTGCCAGCAGGCCCGGGACAGTGAGCATGAACACTGAAGCTTTCTTT. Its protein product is CASRPGTVSMNTEAFF.

The CDR3 region has the DNA TGTGCCAGCAGCCAACCAAGGACAGGGGGGGGCGAAAAACTGTTTTTT. Amino acids: CASSQPRTGGGEKLFF. V gene TRBV28 combines with J gene TRBJ1-4; TRBD1 agrees at 10 bases. The CDR3 spans 16 residues. From germline, CDR1 is MDHEN and CDR2 SYDVKM. Unmatched junction bases numbered 12, after V lost 6 bases and J lost 8 bases.

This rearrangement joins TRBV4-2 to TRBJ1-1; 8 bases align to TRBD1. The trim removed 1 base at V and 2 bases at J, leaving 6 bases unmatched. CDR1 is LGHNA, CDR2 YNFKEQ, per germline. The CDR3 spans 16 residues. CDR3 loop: CASSQAPGQVNTEAFF. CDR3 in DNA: TGTGCCAGCAGCCAAGCCCCGGGACAGGTAAACACTGAAGCTTTCTTT.

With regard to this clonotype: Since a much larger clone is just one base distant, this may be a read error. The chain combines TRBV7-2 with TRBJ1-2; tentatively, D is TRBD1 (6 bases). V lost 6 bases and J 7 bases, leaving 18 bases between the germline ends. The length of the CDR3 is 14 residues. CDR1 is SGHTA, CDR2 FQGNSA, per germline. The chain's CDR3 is CASRYHPRTVGYTF. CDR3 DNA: TGTGCCAGCAGGTATCACCCCCGGACAGTTGGCTACACCTTC.

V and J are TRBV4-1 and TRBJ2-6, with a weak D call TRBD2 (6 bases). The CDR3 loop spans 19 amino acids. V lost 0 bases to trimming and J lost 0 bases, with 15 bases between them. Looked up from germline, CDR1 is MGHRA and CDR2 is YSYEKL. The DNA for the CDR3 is TGCGCCAGCAGCCAAGAAACAGGAGGGAGTGACTCTGGGGCCAACGTCCTGACTTTC. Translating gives CASSQETGGSDSGANVLTF.

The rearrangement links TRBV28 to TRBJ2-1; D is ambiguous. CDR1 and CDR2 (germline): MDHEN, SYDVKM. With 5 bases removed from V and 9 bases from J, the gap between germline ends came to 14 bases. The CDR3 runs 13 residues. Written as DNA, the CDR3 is TGTGCCAGCAGTCCACCGCCCAGAGCTGAGCAGTTCTTC. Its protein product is CASSPPPRAEQFF.

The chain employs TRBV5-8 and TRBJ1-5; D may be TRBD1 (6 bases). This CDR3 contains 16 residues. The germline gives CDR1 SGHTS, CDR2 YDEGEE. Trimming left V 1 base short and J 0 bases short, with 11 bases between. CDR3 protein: CASSLWDTDSNQPQHF. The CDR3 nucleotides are TGTGCCAGCAGCTTGTGGGACACAGATAGCAATCAGCCCCAGCATTTT.

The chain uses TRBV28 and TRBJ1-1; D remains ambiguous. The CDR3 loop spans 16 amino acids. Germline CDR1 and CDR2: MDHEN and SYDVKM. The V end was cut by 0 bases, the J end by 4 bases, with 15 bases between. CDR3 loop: CASSLWVNLAATEAFF. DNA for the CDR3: TGTGCCAGCAGTTTATGGGTCAATTTAGCGGCCACTGAAGCTTTCTTT.

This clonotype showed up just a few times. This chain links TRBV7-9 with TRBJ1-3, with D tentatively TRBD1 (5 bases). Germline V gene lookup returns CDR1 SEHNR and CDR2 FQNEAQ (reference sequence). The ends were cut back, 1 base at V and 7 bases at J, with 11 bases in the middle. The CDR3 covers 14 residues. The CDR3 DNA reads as TGTGCCAGCAGCTTAGACTGGGACCGTAACACCATATATTTT. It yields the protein CASSLDWDRNTIYF.

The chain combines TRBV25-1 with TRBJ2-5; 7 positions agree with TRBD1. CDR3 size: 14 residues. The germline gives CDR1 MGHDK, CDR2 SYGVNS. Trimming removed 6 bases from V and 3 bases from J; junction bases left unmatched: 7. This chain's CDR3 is CASRRGQAKETQYF. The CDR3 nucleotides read TGTGCCAGCAGAAGAGGACAGGCTAAAGAGACCCAGTACTTC.

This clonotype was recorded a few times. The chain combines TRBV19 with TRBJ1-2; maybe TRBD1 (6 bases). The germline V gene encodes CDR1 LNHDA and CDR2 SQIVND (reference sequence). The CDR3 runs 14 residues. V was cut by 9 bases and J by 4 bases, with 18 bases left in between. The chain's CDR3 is CASQYTGLSYGYTF. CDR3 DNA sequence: TGTGCCAGCCAGTATACAGGGTTGAGCTATGGCTACACCTTC. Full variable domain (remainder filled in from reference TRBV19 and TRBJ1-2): DGGITQSPKYLFRKEGQNVTLSCEQNLNHDAMYWYRQDPGQGLRLIYYSQIVNDFQKGDIAEGYSVSREKKESFPLTVTSAQKNPTAFYLCASQYTGLSYGYTFGSGTRLTVV.

For the CDR3, the DNA is TGTGCCAGCAGCTTAGCGGGGGTGTTACAGGGCGTTGGGTGGGGCACTGAAGCTTTCTTT. This translates into CASSLAGVLQGVGWGTEAFF. The V call is TRBV7-8, the J call TRBJ1-1; D perhaps matches TRBD1 (6 bases). In germline, CDR1 is SGHVS, CDR2 FQNEAQ. V lost 0 bases to trimming and J lost 4 bases, with 27 bases between them. The CDR3 spans 20 residues.

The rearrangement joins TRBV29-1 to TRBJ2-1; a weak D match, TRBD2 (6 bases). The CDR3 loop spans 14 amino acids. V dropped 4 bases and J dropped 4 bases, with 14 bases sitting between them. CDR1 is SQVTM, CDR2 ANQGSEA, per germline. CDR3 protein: CSVVEGNPYNEQFF. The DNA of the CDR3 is TGCAGCGTTGTGGAGGGGAACCCATACAATGAGCAGTTCTTC.

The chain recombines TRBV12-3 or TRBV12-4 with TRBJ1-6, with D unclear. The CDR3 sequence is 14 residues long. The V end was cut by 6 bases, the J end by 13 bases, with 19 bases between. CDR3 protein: CASSPDRIFGPLHF. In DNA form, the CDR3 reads TGTGCCAGCAGCCCGGATCGTATCTTTGGGCCCCTCCACTTT.

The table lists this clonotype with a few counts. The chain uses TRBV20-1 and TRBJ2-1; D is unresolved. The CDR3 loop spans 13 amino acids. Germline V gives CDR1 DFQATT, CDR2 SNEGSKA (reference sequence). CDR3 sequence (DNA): TGCGGCCCCGAATTGGGCTCCTACAATGAGCAGTTCTTC. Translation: CGPELGSYNEQFF.

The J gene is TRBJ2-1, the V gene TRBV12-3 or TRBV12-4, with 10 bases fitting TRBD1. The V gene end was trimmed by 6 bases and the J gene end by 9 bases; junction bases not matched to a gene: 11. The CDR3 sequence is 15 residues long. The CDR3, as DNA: TGTGCCAGCAGCACTCCGGGACAGGGGCGGAGTGAGCAGTTCTTC. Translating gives CASSTPGQGRSEQFF.

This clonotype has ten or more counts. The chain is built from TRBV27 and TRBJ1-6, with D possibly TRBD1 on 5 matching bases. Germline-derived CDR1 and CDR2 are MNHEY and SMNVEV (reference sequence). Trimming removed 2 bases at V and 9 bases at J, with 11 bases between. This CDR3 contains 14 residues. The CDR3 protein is CASSLEGYGSPLHF. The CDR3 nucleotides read TGTGCCAGCAGTTTAGAGGGGTATGGTTCACCCCTCCACTTT.

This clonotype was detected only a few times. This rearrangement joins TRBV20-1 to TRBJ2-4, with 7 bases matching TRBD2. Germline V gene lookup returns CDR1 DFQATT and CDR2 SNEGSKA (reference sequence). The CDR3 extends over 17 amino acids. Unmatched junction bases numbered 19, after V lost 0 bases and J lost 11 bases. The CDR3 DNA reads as TGCAGTGCTAGAGATGGAGGGGCTGCGGGAGATCGGTCCCTTCAGTACTTC. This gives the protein CSARDGGAAGDRSLQYF.

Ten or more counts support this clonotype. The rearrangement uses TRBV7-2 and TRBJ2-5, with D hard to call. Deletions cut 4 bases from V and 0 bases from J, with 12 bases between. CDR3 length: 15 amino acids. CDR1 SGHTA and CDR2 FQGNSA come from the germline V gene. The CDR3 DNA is TGTGCCAGCAGCTCGGGCATCCCCTACCAAGAGACCCAGTACTTC. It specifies CASSSGIPYQETQYF.

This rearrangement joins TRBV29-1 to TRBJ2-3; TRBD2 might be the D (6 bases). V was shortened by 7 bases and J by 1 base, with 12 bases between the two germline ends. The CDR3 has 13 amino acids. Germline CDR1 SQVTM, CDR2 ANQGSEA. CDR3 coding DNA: TGCAGCGGGGGGGACTGGGGCACAGATACGCAGTATTTT. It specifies CSGGDWGTDTQYF.